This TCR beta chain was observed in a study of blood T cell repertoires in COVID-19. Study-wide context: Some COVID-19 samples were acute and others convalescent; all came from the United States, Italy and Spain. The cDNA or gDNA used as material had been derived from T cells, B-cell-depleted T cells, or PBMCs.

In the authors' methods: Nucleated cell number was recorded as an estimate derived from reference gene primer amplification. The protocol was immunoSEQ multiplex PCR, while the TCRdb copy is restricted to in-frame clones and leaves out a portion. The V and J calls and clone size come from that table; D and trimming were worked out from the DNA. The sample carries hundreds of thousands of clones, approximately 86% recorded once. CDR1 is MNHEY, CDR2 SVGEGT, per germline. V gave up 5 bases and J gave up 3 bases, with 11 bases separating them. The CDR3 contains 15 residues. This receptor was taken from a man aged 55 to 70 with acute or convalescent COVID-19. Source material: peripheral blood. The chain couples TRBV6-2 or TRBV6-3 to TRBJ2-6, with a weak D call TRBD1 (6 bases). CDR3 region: CASSQGGFGANVLTF. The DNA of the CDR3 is TGTGCCAGCAGTCAAGGGGGTTTTGGGGCCAACGTCCTGACTTTC.